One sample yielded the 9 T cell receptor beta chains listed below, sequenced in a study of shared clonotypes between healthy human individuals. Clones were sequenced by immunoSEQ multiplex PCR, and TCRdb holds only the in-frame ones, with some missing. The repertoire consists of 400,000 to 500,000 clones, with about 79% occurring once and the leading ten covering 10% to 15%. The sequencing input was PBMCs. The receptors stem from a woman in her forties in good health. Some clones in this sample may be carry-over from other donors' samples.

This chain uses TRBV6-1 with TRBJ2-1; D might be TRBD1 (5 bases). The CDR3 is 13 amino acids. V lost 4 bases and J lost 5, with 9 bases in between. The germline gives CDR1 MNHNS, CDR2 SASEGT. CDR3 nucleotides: TGTGCCAGCAGTGTAAGCAGGGACAATGAGCAGTTCTTC. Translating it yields CASSVSRDNEQFF.

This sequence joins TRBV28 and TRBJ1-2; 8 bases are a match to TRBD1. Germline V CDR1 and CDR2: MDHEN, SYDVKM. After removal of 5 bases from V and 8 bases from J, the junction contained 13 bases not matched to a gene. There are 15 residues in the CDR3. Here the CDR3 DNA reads TGTGCCAGCAGTCCCCATTCCGGGACAGGAGGCGGCTACACCTTC. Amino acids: CASSPHSGTGGGYTF.

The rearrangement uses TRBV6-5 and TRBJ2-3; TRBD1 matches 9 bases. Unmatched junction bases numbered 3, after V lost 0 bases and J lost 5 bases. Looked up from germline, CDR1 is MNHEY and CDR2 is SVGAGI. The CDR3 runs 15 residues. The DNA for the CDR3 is TGTGCCAGCAGTTACTCGGACAGGGGAATAGATACGCAGTATTTT. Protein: CASSYSDRGIDTQYF.

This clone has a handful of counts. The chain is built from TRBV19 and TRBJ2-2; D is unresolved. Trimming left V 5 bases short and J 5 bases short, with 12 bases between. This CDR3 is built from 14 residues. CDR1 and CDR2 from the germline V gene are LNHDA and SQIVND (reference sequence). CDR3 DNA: TGTGCCAGTAGTCGAAACTTAGTGACCGGGGAGCTGTTTTTT. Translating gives CASSRNLVTGELFF.

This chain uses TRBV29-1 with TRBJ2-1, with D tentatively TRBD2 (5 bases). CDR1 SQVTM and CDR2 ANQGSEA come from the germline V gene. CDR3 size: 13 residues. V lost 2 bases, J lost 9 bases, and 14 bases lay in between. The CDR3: CSVERRQGGEQFF. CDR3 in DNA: TGCAGCGTTGAAAGGAGGCAAGGCGGTGAGCAGTTCTTC.

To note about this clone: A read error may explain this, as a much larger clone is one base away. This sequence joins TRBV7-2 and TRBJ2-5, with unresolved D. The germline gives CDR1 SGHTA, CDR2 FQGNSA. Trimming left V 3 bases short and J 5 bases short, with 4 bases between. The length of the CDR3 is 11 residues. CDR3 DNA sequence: TGTGCCAGCAGCTTTGGGGAGACCCAGTACTTC. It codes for CASSFGETQYF.

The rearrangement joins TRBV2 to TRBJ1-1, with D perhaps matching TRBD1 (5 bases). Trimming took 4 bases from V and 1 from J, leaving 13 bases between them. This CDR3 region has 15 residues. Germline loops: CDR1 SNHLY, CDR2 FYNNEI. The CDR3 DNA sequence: TGTGCCAGCAGTGCGGAGGGGCTGGGGAACACTGAAGCTTTCTTT. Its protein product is CASSAEGLGNTEAFF.

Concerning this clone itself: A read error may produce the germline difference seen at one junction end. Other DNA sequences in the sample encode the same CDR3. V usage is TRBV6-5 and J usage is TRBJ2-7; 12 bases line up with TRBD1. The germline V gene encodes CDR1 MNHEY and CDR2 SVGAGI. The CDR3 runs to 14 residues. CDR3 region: CASSRDRGLSEQYF. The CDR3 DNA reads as TGCGCCAGCAGTAGGGACAGGGGGCTTTCCGAGCAGTACTTC.

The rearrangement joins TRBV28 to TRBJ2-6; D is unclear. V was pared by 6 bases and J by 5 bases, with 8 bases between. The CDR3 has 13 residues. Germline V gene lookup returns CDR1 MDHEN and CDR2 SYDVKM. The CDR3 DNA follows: TGTGCCAGCAGCGCCCCGAGGGCCAACGTCCTGACTTTC. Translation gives CASSAPRANVLTF.